Here is one T cell receptor beta chain with its context. What it recognizes is unknown. A much larger clone differs by one base, so this may be a read error. This entry belongs to a study of shared clonotypes between healthy human individuals. V lost 6 bases to trimming and J lost 16 bases, with 19 bases between them. Germline V gene sequence: CDR1 SNHLY, CDR2 FYNNEI. There are 12 residues in the CDR3. Regarding the study as a whole: It was the few donors that limited the genetic and exposure-history diversity represented.

Repertoires were generated with immunoSEQ multiplex PCR, while TCRdb's copy carries only in-frame clones and drops some. The sample shows some 530,000 clones, over 70% of them seen only once. The chain is built from TRBV2 and TRBJ2-1; D may correspond to TRBD1 or TRBD2 (5 bases each). The material sequenced was PBMCs. The sequence was obtained from a woman aged 35 to 49 in good health. Some clones in this sample may be carry-over from other donors' samples. CDR3 protein: CASRDQAWGFFF. The CDR3 coding sequence is TGTGCCAGCAGGGACCAAGCGTGGGGGTTCTTCTTC.